What follows is one T cell receptor beta chain and its context. Only a few counts were recorded for this clone. The antigen it binds to is not known. It has no much larger one-base neighbor in the sample; base qualities were not kept. This entry belongs to a study of cytomegalovirus exposure and HLA in healthy donors (dated by TCRdb to the late 2010s). About the study as a whole: In an earlier analysis of several hundred of the donors, 276 Gb of sequence data and 90 million to 120 million unique TCR beta sequences from about 190 million T cells were reported. Roughly 320 gigabases of sequencing data and 70 million to 100 million unique TCR sequences made up an early release that covered under 750 HLA-typed donors. Of the approximately 400 genotyped donors, around 81% fell in the genetic ancestry cluster associated with self-reported Caucasian donors. The aim of the study was to test whether cataloging public T cell receptors could identify signatures of past pathogen exposure. Using immunosequencing, the study profiled T cell repertoires from 666 subjects and related those repertoires to cytomegalovirus serostatus. In addition to the first cohort of around 670 subjects, a separate validation cohort of approximately 130 different subjects was used. To predict cytomegalovirus infection status, the study brought together high-throughput TCR immunosequencing, statistical association of individual TCRs with disease status, and machine learning. A later analysis re-examined previously published TCR beta repertoires from just over 650 donors and added high-resolution HLA genotyping to investigate patterns of TCR occurrence. The later analysis used no new phenotypic data to find candidate immune exposures, relying instead on TCR beta sequences and their occurrence across donors. In an earlier analysis of a few hundred of the donors, high-throughput TCR beta sequencing was used to judge whether each TCR beta V gene segment behaved as functional or pseudogenic. Alongside the repertoire data, information on donor age, sex, ethnicity and CMV serostatus was compiled. A later genetic analysis used genome-wide SNP genotypes for about three fifths of the 666 donors, treating that subset as a discovery cohort. Every discovery cohort repertoire had been produced on one sequencing platform. Class I and class II HLA loci were covered by the typing at four-digit resolution. Typing coverage differed by locus: A, B, C, DRB1 and DQB1 were typed in roughly 620-630 donors, DQA1 in about 560, DPA1 in some 570, and DPB1 in 472. Roughly 5 DR-DQ haplotypes were treated as single units for association and clustering because of strong linkage in the cohort. Across some 400 genotyped donors of the cohort, an average of approximately 220,000 unique TCR beta nucleotide sequences per donor were sequenced, and 15% to 20% of those sequences were non-productive. The research as a whole found: Compared with equally common non-associated chains, HLA-associated TCR beta chains in a later analysis were more clonally expanded and had lower generation probabilities. Specific HLA alleles were associated with some 15,000 TCR beta sequences at a false discovery rate of 0.05 in a later analysis. In this cohort, only TCR beta chains were sequenced, and detectable features were limited by the absence of alpha or paired-chain data. The earlier analysis of some 560 of the donors excluded about 16 rarely observed V segments, including chromosome 9 orphons, because counts were too low. In both the original and validation cohorts, the classifier was reported to diagnose cytomegalovirus status with high specificity and sensitivity. Linkage disequilibrium might explain the correlated functional status among segregating V segments, but an unknown experimental factor could not be ruled out. In a later genetic analysis, fewer N-insertions in productive TCRs were reported among donors in an Asian-associated ancestry cluster than the approximately 670-donor mean. In a later genetic analysis, a missense DCLRE1C variant was associated with V-gene and J-gene trimming of TCR beta chains, and the association was replicated in an independent cohort. CMV serostatus was the only immune exposure information available for the cohort. The authors suggested that the approach could potentially be generalized to other disease states and immunological phenotypes. The study gave a list of around 170 TCR beta chains associated with cytomegalovirus. A further reported finding was that TCR beta sequences accurately predicted the HLA-A and HLA-B alleles for most subjects in the first cohort. HLA typing was unavailable for some donors at each locus, so association tests used only the typed subset. While some public TCRs were present in many individuals, most TCR sequences turned up only very rarely across donors. In a later analysis, most CMV-associated TCR beta chains were found to appear HLA-restricted, with HLA associations seemingly driven largely by CMV exposure. Presence/absence analyses assumed roughly uniform sequencing depth across donors, an assumption that may not hold. A cluster of highly shared sequence variants was judged likely to represent a technical artifact of the sequencing pipeline. According to a later analysis, TCR association rates differed among HLA loci, with DRB1 alleles showing the most associated TCRs and HLA-C alleles showing the fewest. Assigning TCR associations to individual alleles was difficult when HLA alleles, especially DR and DQ, strongly co-occurred. In vitro tests confirmed that a few of the cytomegalovirus-associated TCR beta chains recognize cytomegalovirus antigens. Several of the top co-occurrence clusters appeared to be linked to parvovirus B19, influenza, CMV and Epstein-Barr virus, according to a later analysis. Because the 87-base-pair reads could not distinguish some IMGT-functional V segments, including TRBV6-2 and TRBV6-3, those segments were excluded. In an earlier analysis of approximately 590 of the donors, most TCR beta V segments appeared in productive rearrangements about 90% or about 30% of the time, broadly matching IMGT annotations.

The cohort comprised fewer than 700 healthy bone marrow donors. All cohort members were sampled while nominally healthy, although unrecorded immune exposures were likely present. The donor tested CMV seropositive and was one of the 289 seropositive cohort members. Each donor provided a peripheral blood sample, and peripheral blood mononuclear cells were used for TCR beta sequencing. The Qiagen DNeasy Blood Extraction Kit was used to extract genomic DNA from the blood cell samples. The CDR3 sequence holds 15 residues, the cysteine and phenylalanine included. CDR3 DNA only is kept here, 45 bases in frame from base 1. CDR1 and CDR2 (MGHRA, YSYEKL) derive from the germline V gene. Trimming at the junction amounts to 0 bases on V and 7 bases on J, and the germline ends lie 12 bases apart. Libraries came from the immunoSEQ multiplex PCR assay. A mixture of 60 forward primers for TCR Vbeta segments and 13 reverse primers for TCR Jbeta segments was used in the multiplex PCR. Amplification of the CDR3 region of rearranged TCR beta genes was performed with a multiplex PCR assay on genomic DNA. The amplified TCR beta libraries were sequenced on the Illumina HiSeq System as 87-base-pair reads. The original pipeline was this. Across the 500 to 750 repertoires, a later analysis counted tens of millions of unique TCR beta chains, roughly 11 million of which were shared by at least two donors. A nearest-neighbor algorithm error-corrected the raw reads and collapsed the reads into unique sequences, merging closely related sequences to remove PCR and sequencing errors. Alignment of CDR3 sequences to IMGT reference sequences was used to assign V, D and J gene segments. For a sequence to be retained, a match of at least six nucleotides was required to both a V gene segment and a J gene segment. A rearrangement counted as productive if the CDR3 had no stop codons and remained in frame with V and J, and every other rearrangement counted as non-productive. Following IMGT convention, CDR3 was defined as the stretch from the second conserved V-encoded cysteine up to the conserved J-encoded phenylalanine. Sequences without an unambiguous match to a single V gene segment were excluded from the earlier analysis of about 630 of the donors. In an earlier analysis of 587 of the donors, V segments were called functional above 56.7% productive rearrangements and were called segregating when the between-donor standard deviation exceeded 5%. A statistical classification framework was developed to diagnose cytomegalovirus status using the catalog of TCR beta chain sequences. V and J gene assignment, in a later analysis, came from comparing TCR nucleotide sequences with IMGT/GENE-DB human TR gene sequences. A later analysis assigned CDR3 sequences and most-parsimonious VDJ recombination scenarios with the TCRdist pipeline. In a later analysis, each TCR beta chain was defined by its CDR3 amino acid sequence together with its V-gene family, and reads lacking a unique V-gene family were excluded. As a way to deal with suspected cross-contamination and a sequencing artifact, a later analysis dropped 640 or so nucleotide sequences that were highly shared and had low generation probability. For each public chain, a later analysis derived a clonal expansion index from normalized ranks of inferred template counts within each repertoire. In a later analysis, generation probabilities were computed using a VDJ recombination model fitted to out-of-frame rearrangements, and the results were checked against IGoR. A later analysis scored TCR-TCR, TCR-HLA and TCR-CMV co-occurrence with hypergeometric tests, applying a repertoire-size bias correction to TCR pairs. A later analysis estimated false discovery rates by permuting HLA or CMV assignments 20 times. A later analysis grouped co-occurring TCRs with DBSCAN, adding TCRdist sequence similarity when clustering within HLA-allele-positive subsets. Repertoires with fewer than 30,000 or more than 120,000 public chains were left out of co-occurrence clustering, as were about five repertoires with anomalous nucleotide sharing. The immuneACCESS repertoire file appears here via TCRdb, limited to in-frame rearrangements. These files lack a portion of the clones; in checked studies, under half of the deficit traces to unresolved V genes, and the cause of the others is not known. The D gene and trimming were derived from the DNA, and the V and J assignments and clone size from that table. The sample table contains about 140,000 clones; only one count was recorded for roughly 80% of them. The ten largest account for approximately 7% of the sample.

The specimen sequenced was PBMCs. The chain is assembled from TRBV4-1 and TRBJ1-4, with TRBD1 tentatively as D gene (5 bases match). The origin of this receptor is a man aged 40-50 years in good health and CMV-seropositive. CDR3 region: CASSQDRGVTEKLFF. The DNA is as follows: TGCGCCAGCAGCCAAGATCGGGGGGTAACTGAAAAACTGTTTTTT.